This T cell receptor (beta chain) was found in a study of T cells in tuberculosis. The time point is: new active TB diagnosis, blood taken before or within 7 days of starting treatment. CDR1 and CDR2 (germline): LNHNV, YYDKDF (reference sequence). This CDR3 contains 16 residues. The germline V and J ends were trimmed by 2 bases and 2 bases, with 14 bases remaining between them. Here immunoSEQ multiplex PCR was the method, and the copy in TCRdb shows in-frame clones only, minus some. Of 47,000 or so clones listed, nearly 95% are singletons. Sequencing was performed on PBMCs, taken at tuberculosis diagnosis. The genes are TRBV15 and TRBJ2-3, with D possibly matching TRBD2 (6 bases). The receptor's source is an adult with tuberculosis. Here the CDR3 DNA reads TGTGCCACCAGCAGAACGACTAGATTAAACACAGATACGCAGTATTTT. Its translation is CATSRTTRLNTDTQYF.